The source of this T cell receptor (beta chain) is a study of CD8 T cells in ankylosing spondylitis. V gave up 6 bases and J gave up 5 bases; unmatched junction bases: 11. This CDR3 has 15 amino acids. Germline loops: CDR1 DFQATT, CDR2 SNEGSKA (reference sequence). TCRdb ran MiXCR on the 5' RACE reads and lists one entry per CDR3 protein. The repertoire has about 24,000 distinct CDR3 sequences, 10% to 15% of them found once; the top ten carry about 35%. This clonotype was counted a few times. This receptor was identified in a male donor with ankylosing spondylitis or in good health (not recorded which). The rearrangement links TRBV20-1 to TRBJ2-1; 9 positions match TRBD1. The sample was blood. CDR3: CSADGSRQGDNEQFF. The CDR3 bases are TGCAGTGCCGACGGATCGCGACAGGGGGACAATGAGCAGTTCTTC.